Included here is one T cell receptor beta chain sequence, with context. These data are taken from a study of blood T cell repertoires in COVID-19. Study overall: Whether acute or convalescent, the COVID-19 samples came from the United States, Italy and Spain. PBMCs, B-cell-depleted T cells, or T cells were the source of the cDNA or gDNA that made up the material.

Trimming cost V 5 bases and J 8 bases; bases outside gene matches: 6. The CDR3 covers 15 residues. Germline V lookup: CDR1 SGHVS, CDR2 FQNEAQ. Under the authors' procedure: Nucleated cell number was recorded as an estimate derived from reference gene primer amplification. Sequencing used immunoSEQ multiplex PCR; TCRdb keeps in-frame clones, though not all of them. From that table come the V and J calls and clone size; the DNA was used to work out D and trimming. This sample has under 300,000 clones, with approximately 86% found just once. The J gene is TRBJ1-6, the V gene TRBV7-8, with TRBD1 identical over 10 bases. The receptor's source is a human donor in a cohort sampled during active COVID-19. Specimen: peripheral blood. The CDR3 spells CASSGQGGFDSPLHF. CDR3 DNA sequence: TGTGCCAGCAGCGGACAGGGGGGGTTCGATTCACCCCTCCACTTT.